A selection of T cell receptor beta chains follows, all from one sample in a study of CD8 T cells in Susac syndrome. In TCRdb, the immunoSEQ multiplex PCR reads were re-called with MiXCR into one record per CDR3 protein. Of about 150,000 distinct CDR3 sequences in the sample, approximately 95% were seen once. The sample taken for sequencing was CD4+ T cells from PBMCs. These receptor sequences come from a human donor with Susac syndrome. The CDR3 runs from the conserved cysteine through the conserved F or W. A D gene is named only where the DNA matches it firmly. The size field is filled for only some rows; it gives once, few, many or a size class.

j_call d_call v_call clone_size cdr3_nt cdr3_aa
TRBJ2-7 TRBD1 TRBV9 . TGTGCCAGCAGCGTGGGACAGGCAACCTACGAGCAGTACTTC CASSVGQATYEQYF
TRBJ1-6 . TRBV11-2 . TGTGCCAGCAGCGTCGGACAATCTAATTCACCCCTCCACTTT CASSVGQSNSPLHF
TRBJ1-1 TRBD1 TRBV7-3 . TGTGCCAGCAGCAAGACCGGGACAGGGGGAGAGGAGGCTTTCTTT CASSKTGTGGEEAFF
TRBJ2-7 TRBD1 TRBV4-1 . TGCGCCAGCAGCCTGCGAGGGACAGGGGGGTACGAGCAGTACTTC CASSLRGTGGYEQYF
TRBJ1-5 . TRBV20-1 . TGCAGTGTGTCCAGCGGGGGCATTAGCAATCAGCCCCAGCATTTT CSVSSGGISNQPQHF
TRBJ1-3 . TRBV4-3 . TGCGCCAGCAGCCAAGATCTGGGCTCTGGAAACACCATATATTTT CASSQDLGSGNTIYF
TRBJ1-2 TRBD1 TRBV20-1 once TGCAGTGCTACCGTCCCCGAGGGGGCTGGATACACCTTC CSATVPEGAGYTF
TRBJ2-2 . TRBV5-4 . TGTGCCAGCAGCTTGGGGGGGGATTCCAACACCGGGGAGCTGTTTTTT CASSLGGDSNTGELFF
TRBJ1-2 . TRBV9 . TGTGCCAGCAGCCCAACTGGAGGGGTGGTCTATGGCTACACCTTC CASSPTGGVVYGYTF
TRBJ2-1 TRBD2 TRBV9 once TGTGCCAGCAGCCAAATGGGCGGGGGGGGAAATGAGCAGTTCTTC CASSQMGGGGNEQFF
TRBJ1-1 TRBD1 TRBV5-1 . TGCGCCAGCAGCGTGGACAGGCTTGGGGCTTTCTTT CASSVDRLGAFF
TRBJ2-6 . TRBV20-1 . TGCAGTGCCCCCGGCGGTTTCTCTGGGGCCAACGTCCTGACTTTC CSAPGGFSGANVLTF
TRBJ2-1 . TRBV20-1 . TGCAGTGCTAGCGGAGCCACCTACAATGAGCAGTTCTTC CSASGATYNEQFF
TRBJ2-2 TRBD2 TRBV5-1 . TGCGCCAGTCGAGCGGGGTTAAACACCGGGGAGCTGTTTTTT CASRAGLNTGELFF
TRBJ1-2 . TRBV5-1 . TGCGCCAGCAGCCCACAGGGAATGGGCGGCTACACCTTC CASSPQGMGGYTF
TRBJ1-5 TRBD1 TRBV6-2/TRBV6-3 . TGTGCCAGCGGGGACAGGAATCAGCCCCAGCATTTT CASGDRNQPQHF
TRBJ2-5 TRBD1 TRBV5-4 . TGTGCCAGCAGCCAGAGCCGACAGGGCCAAGAGACCCAGTACTTC CASSQSRQGQETQYF
TRBJ1-1 TRBD1 TRBV20-1 once TGCAGTCCTCGTGTGGGACAGTTGAACACTGAAGCTTTCTTT CSPRVGQLNTEAFF
TRBJ1-1 . TRBV18 once TGTGCCAGCTCACCCGGGGCAGTCCCTGAAGCTTTCTTT CASSPGAVPEAFF
TRBJ2-5 TRBD2 TRBV6-1 . TGTGCCAGCAGTGAATTGACTAGCGGACAAGAGACCCAGTACTTC CASSELTSGQETQYF
TRBJ1-2 TRBD1 TRBV5-4 once TGTGCCAGCAGCTTGGTCACCGGGACAGGTAACGGCTACACCTTC CASSLVTGTGNGYTF
TRBJ2-7 . TRBV29-1 . TGCAGCGTTGAACGGGGCCCCTACGAGCAGTACTTC CSVERGPYEQYF
TRBJ1-1 . TRBV20-1 . TGCAGTGTCCGCGAGGGGGGAAGGGGCACTGAAGCTTTCTTT CSVREGGRGTEAFF
TRBJ1-1 . TRBV5-1 . TGCGCCAGCAGCTCCTACAGGGAGACCACTGAAGCTTTCTTT CASSSYRETTEAFF
TRBJ2-5 . TRBV20-1 . TGCAGTGCAAGTGAAATGACGGGTTTGGAGACCCAGTACTTC CSASEMTGLETQYF
TRBJ2-5 TRBD2 TRBV3-1 . TGTGCCAGCAGCCACAGTGGGGGACTAGAGGAGACCCAGTACTTC CASSHSGGLEETQYF
TRBJ1-3 TRBD1 TRBV15 . TGTGCCACCAGCAGAGACTTCACCGCCGGGACAGGAGGAAACACCATATATTTT CATSRDFTAGTGGNTIYF
TRBJ1-1 . TRBV4-2 . TGTGCCAGCAGCCAAGCGGACATGAACACTGAAGCTTTCTTT CASSQADMNTEAFF
TRBJ1-1 . TRBV6-2/TRBV6-3 . TGTGCCAGCACCCAAATTGGCACTGAAGCTTTCTTT CASTQIGTEAFF
TRBJ1-5 . TRBV5-1 . TGCGCCAGCAGCTTGGGGGAGTATGGACAGCCCCAGCATTTT CASSLGEYGQPQHF
TRBJ1-1 TRBD1 TRBV29-1 . TGCAGCTCCCGGCAGGGGGCGGCTGAAGCTTTCTTT CSSRQGAAEAFF
TRBJ2-1 TRBD2 TRBV24-1 once TGTGCCACCAGTGATCCAAACGACTATGGACTAGCGGGGTTATGGAGCTCCTACAATGAGCAGTTCTTC CATSDPNDYGLAGLWSSYNEQFF
TRBJ2-4 . TRBV7-9 . TGTGCCAGCAGCTTTTCCGACATTCAGTACTTC CASSFSDIQYF
TRBJ1-1 . TRBV29-1 . TGCAGCGTTGAAAAGGGTTTGAGCACTGAAGCTTTCTTT CSVEKGLSTEAFF
TRBJ2-3 TRBD2 TRBV7-3 . TGTGCCAGCGGGAGCGGGGGAAACACAGATACGCAGTATTTT CASGSGGNTDTQYF
TRBJ2-3 TRBD2 TRBV29-1 . TGCAGCGTTGGAGCGGGGGGGCTGTTCACAGATACGCAGTATTTT CSVGAGGLFTDTQYF
TRBJ2-1 TRBD2 TRBV18 . TGTGCCAGCTCCCCGCCTATAGCGGGGGAGTACAATGAGCAGTTCTTC CASSPPIAGEYNEQFF
TRBJ1-1 . TRBV12-3/TRBV12-4 . TGTGCCAGCAGTTTGGGAGGGGTCGCTGAAGCTTTCTTT CASSLGGVAEAFF
TRBJ2-5 TRBD2 TRBV12-3/TRBV12-4 . TGTGCCAGCAGTTTCATAGCGGGAGGGCAAGAGACCCAGTACTTC CASSFIAGGQETQYF
TRBJ1-1 . TRBV14 . TGTGCCAGCAGCCAAGATCGAGATCGACCCCGACAGGAACACACTGAAGCTTTCTTT CASSQDRDRPRQEHTEAFF
TRBJ2-2 . TRBV29-1 . TGCAGCGTTGCCCCTGGACAGCCCACCGGGGAGCTGTTTTTT CSVAPGQPTGELFF
TRBJ1-5 TRBD1 TRBV4-2 . TGTGCCAGCAGCCAAGATGGACAGGGCGATCAGCCCCAGCATTTT CASSQDGQGDQPQHF
TRBJ1-1 . TRBV5-4 . TGTGCCAGCAGCTTGGTCGTTTCGAACACTGAAGCTTTCTTT CASSLVVSNTEAFF
TRBJ1-4 . TRBV12-3/TRBV12-4 . TGTGCCAGCAGTCCCAACAGGGATGAAAAACTGTTTTTT CASSPNRDEKLFF
TRBJ2-7 . TRBV7-2 . TGTGCCAGCAGCCCACAGAACTCCTACGAGCAGTACTTC CASSPQNSYEQYF
TRBJ2-5 . TRBV7-9 . TGTGCCAGCAGTACGGAGACCCAGTACTTC CASSTETQYF
TRBJ1-1 . TRBV29-1 . TGCAGCGGGGAGTGGGGGGCGGAAGCTTTCTTT CSGEWGAEAFF
TRBJ2-2 TRBD1 TRBV19 . TGTGCCAGTAGTCATGACAGGGGGCTGTTTTTT CASSHDRGLFF
TRBJ2-5 . TRBV9 . TGTGCCAGCAGCGTAGCGACAGCGGAAGAGACCCAGTACTTC CASSVATAEETQYF
TRBJ2-3 . TRBV3-1 . TGTGCCAGCAGCCAAGGATGGAGTAGCACAGATACGCAGTATTTT CASSQGWSSTDTQYF
TRBJ1-1 TRBD1 TRBV7-2 . TGTGCCAGCAGCAAAGGACAGGGGAACACTGAAGCTTTCTTT CASSKGQGNTEAFF